The T cell receptor (beta chain) described here comes from a study of cytomegalovirus exposure and HLA in healthy donors (dated by TCRdb to about 2017). About the full investigation: According to a later analysis, the 100 to 150 validation repertoires were produced on the same platform as the roughly 720 repertoires of the first cohort. The study was designed to test whether signatures of past pathogen exposure could be identified by cataloging public T cell receptors. To predict cytomegalovirus infection status, the study brought together high-throughput TCR immunosequencing, statistical association of individual TCRs with disease status, and machine learning. Besides the first cohort of roughly 660 subjects, a separate validation cohort made up of 95 to 150 different subjects was used. Study-wide findings and limitations: According to the authors, the approach could potentially be generalized to other disease states and immunological phenotypes. In vitro tests confirmed that a few of the cytomegalovirus-associated TCR beta chains recognize cytomegalovirus antigens. A later analysis had no HLA typing for the validation cohort, so co-occurrence there was scored across all 120 repertoires. A total of about 150 TCR beta chains were listed by the study as associated with cytomegalovirus. The classifier was reported to diagnose cytomegalovirus status with high specificity and sensitivity in both the original and validation cohorts. Most TCR sequences were seen in very few donors, while some public TCRs were found in many individuals. Subsequent analysis determined that TCRs grouped into clusters in the first cohort also showed a tendency toward co-occurrence across the 120 validation repertoires, and 94% of cluster scores exceeded 0.

The donors belonged to the validation cohort of approximately 130 subjects, which was separate from the roughly 700-subject first cohort. Concerning this clone: There is no known antigen for this receptor. Per-base qualities were not stored, and no clone one base away is much larger.

The library was obtained by the immunoSEQ multiplex PCR assay. In the paper's pipeline: To diagnose cytomegalovirus status from the catalog of TCR beta chain sequences, a statistical classification framework was built. Drawn from immuneACCESS, this table holds only the in-frame rearrangements with V and J called that TCRdb kept. Clones are partly lost; checked studies trace under half to an unresolved V gene and leave the rest unexplained. V and J calls and clone size are copied from that table; D and trimming were computed from the DNA. The sample table records about 150,000 clones; 90% to 95% of these occur just once. 0.69% of the sample lies in the top ten. The sequence was obtained from a man aged 18-30 years in good health and CMV-seronegative. The sample taken for sequencing was PBMCs.

The CDR3 loop reads CASSLAEGLNTEAFF. DNA sequence: TGTGCCAGCAGCTTGGCCGAGGGCCTAAACACTGAAGCTTTCTTT. In this chain, TRBV5-6 is recombined with TRBJ1-1; too little of a D gene remains to name it. The CDR3 sequence holds 15 residues, the cysteine and phenylalanine included. The read is trimmed to its CDR3 DNA, 45 bases read in frame from base 1. CDR1 and CDR2 (SGHDT, YYEEEE) derive from the germline V gene. The germline ends are 11 bases apart after V is trimmed by 0 bases and J by 2 bases.